Listed here are 17 T cell receptor beta chains from one sample, sequenced in a study of identical twins. TCRdb re-called the 5' RACE reads with MiXCR, one entry per CDR3 protein. The sample shows 550,000 to 700,000 distinct CDR3 sequences, around 20% of them seen only once. These data were likewise used in another study, on T cells expressing NK-cell markers.

Sequenced input: PBMCs. The receptors stem from a woman younger than 30 in good health.

This clonotype was counted between two and nine times. The chain couples TRBV20-1 to TRBJ2-7, with a tentative D call TRBD2 (6 bases). CDR3 length: 14 residues. Trimming removed 5 bases at V and 2 bases at J, with 16 bases between. In germline, CDR1 is DFQATT, CDR2 SNEGSKA (reference sequence). For the CDR3, the DNA is TGCAGTGCTCAACCCGGGGGACCTACCTACGAGCAGTACTTC. Translation gives CSAQPGGPTYEQYF.

The sample holds many counts of this clonotype. The chain recombines TRBV4-3 with TRBJ1-2; D is ambiguous. Germline V gene data show CDR1 as LGHNA and CDR2 as YSLEER. This CDR3 is built from 14 residues. V was clipped by 1 base and J by 3 bases, with 9 bases between them. The CDR3 protein is CASSQVSSHYGYTF. The CDR3 coding sequence is TGCGCCAGCAGCCAAGTTTCGTCCCACTATGGCTACACCTTC.

The V and J genes are TRBV19 and TRBJ1-2; 10 bases map to TRBD1. The CDR3 is made up of 15 amino acids. After removal of 6 bases from V and 3 bases from J, the junction contained 7 bases not matched to a gene. The germline V gene encodes CDR1 LNHDA and CDR2 SQIVND (reference sequence). Written as DNA, the CDR3 is TGTGCCAGTAGCCCCGGGACAGGGGTTCACTATGGCTACACCTTC. Residues: CASSPGTGVHYGYTF.

This clonotype was seen repeatedly, ten times or more. The J gene is TRBJ2-7, the V gene TRBV12-3 or TRBV12-4; D unresolved. V lost 5 bases and J 2 bases, leaving 13 bases between the germline ends. This CDR3 has 14 residues. The CDR3 nucleotides read TGTGCCAGCAGTCTCCCCGGGCAGCCCTACGAGCAGTACTTC. Its translation is CASSLPGQPYEQYF.

The chain recombines TRBV20-1 with TRBJ2-7; D ambiguous. The V end lost 3 bases, the J end lost 0 bases, and 9 bases lay between the germline ends. Germline V gene lookup returns CDR1 DFQATT and CDR2 SNEGSKA (reference sequence). The CDR3 runs 13 residues. The CDR3 region has the DNA TGCAGTGCTAGCGGGCTGAGCTCCTACGAGCAGTACTTC. As protein: CSASGLSSYEQYF.

This clonotype was picked up a small number of times. This chain joins TRBV20-1 and TRBJ1-2; 7 positions agree with TRBD1. V was pared by 5 bases and J by 4 bases, with 7 bases of the junction left unmatched. CDR3 size: 13 residues. From germline, CDR1 is DFQATT and CDR2 SNEGSKA (reference sequence). Here the CDR3 DNA reads TGCAGTGCTCGAACGGACAGGATCTATGGCTACACCTTC. As protein: CSARTDRIYGYTF.

This clonotype was detected a few times. The chain has TRBV7-6 and TRBJ2-2, with 9 bases fitting TRBD2. Trimming removed 3 bases from V and 4 bases from J; junction bases left unmatched: 6. The CDR3 is 16 amino acids. The germline V gene has CDR1 SGHVS and CDR2 FNYEAQ. The CDR3 here is CASSFGGRASTGELFF. The CDR3 region has the DNA TGTGCCAGCAGCTTTGGCGGGAGGGCGAGCACCGGGGAGCTGTTTTTT.

This clonotype came up a few times. This rearrangement joins TRBV20-1 to TRBJ1-1; D gene unclear. V gave up 8 bases and J gave up 1 base, with 8 bases separating them. This CDR3 has 11 amino acids. Per the germline V gene, CDR1 is DFQATT and CDR2 is SNEGSKA (reference sequence). CDR3 in amino acids: CSPKGNTEAFF. CDR3 in DNA: TGCAGTCCAAAAGGGAACACTGAAGCTTTCTTT.

J is TRBJ2-1 and V is TRBV20-1, with D possibly TRBD2 on 6 matching bases. The germline V gene encodes CDR1 DFQATT and CDR2 SNEGSKA (reference sequence). V lost 3 bases and J lost 8, with 14 bases in between. The CDR3 sequence is 13 residues long. This chain's CDR3 is CSARRGAGYEQFF. The CDR3 DNA sequence: TGCAGTGCTAGGCGCGGGGCGGGCTATGAGCAGTTCTTC.

V gene TRBV12-3 or TRBV12-4 combines with J gene TRBJ1-1; maybe TRBD1 (5 bases). Trimming left V 3 bases short and J 5 bases short, with 13 bases between. CDR3 length equals 14 residues. The DNA of the CDR3 is TGTGCCAGCAGTTTCGCAGGGCGAGTGACTGAAGCTTTCTTT. Residues: CASSFAGRVTEAFF.

This clonotype was seen more than once but under ten times. The chain recombines TRBV20-1 with TRBJ2-1; D remains unclear. The CDR3 is made up of 12 amino acids. CDR1 DFQATT and CDR2 SNEGSKA come from the germline V gene (reference sequence). V shed 6 bases and J shed 9 bases, with 15 bases lying between them. The CDR3 loop reads CSAGARWAEQFF. CDR3 DNA sequence: TGCAGTGCGGGCGCCAGGTGGGCTGAGCAGTTCTTC.

The chain links TRBV7-2 to TRBJ2-3; possibly TRBD1 for D (5 bases). Trimming removed 5 bases at V and 6 bases at J, with 12 bases between. This CDR3 comprises 13 residues. The germline V gene has CDR1 SGHTA and CDR2 FQGNSA. The CDR3 region has the DNA TGTGCCAGCAGCGTGGGGCCAAGCGATACGCAGTATTTT. This sequence encodes CASSVGPSDTQYF.

This clonotype came up a few times. The chain joins TRBV12-3 or TRBV12-4 to TRBJ1-5; D remains ambiguous. The V end was cut by 6 bases, the J end by 1 base, with 13 bases between. This CDR3 has 15 amino acids. CDR3 sequence: CASRAFGSSNQPQHF. The CDR3 bases are TGTGCCAGCAGGGCCTTCGGGTCGAGCAATCAGCCCCAGCATTTT.

This sequence joins TRBV15 and TRBJ2-2; TRBD2 might be the D (5 bases). V was trimmed by 8 bases and J by 4 bases, leaving 11 bases between them. Germline V CDR1 and CDR2: LNHNV, YYDKDF (reference sequence). The CDR3 loop spans 13 amino acids. CDR3: CATLSVGTGELFF. CDR3 coding DNA: TGTGCCACCCTTAGCGTAGGCACCGGGGAGCTGTTTTTT.

The V call is TRBV20-1, the J call TRBJ2-2; D perhaps matches TRBD2 (6 bases). Germline V lookup: CDR1 DFQATT, CDR2 SNEGSKA (reference sequence). There are 16 residues in the CDR3. V shed 3 bases and J shed 6 bases, with 20 bases lying between them. CDR3 sequence reads: CSARSLPGVSAGELFF. The DNA of the CDR3 is TGCAGTGCTAGGTCCCTCCCGGGAGTAAGTGCCGGGGAGCTGTTTTTT.

The chain joins TRBV3-1 to TRBJ2-7; 7 nucleotides align to TRBD1. The CDR3 totals 13 residues. The germline V gene encodes CDR1 LGHDT and CDR2 YNNKEL (reference sequence). Losses at the gene ends were 4 bases for V and 7 bases for J; bases not matched to a gene: 7. CDR3 coding DNA: TGTGCCAGCAGCCTACAGGGGCCGGGGGAGCAGTACTTC. Its translation is CASSLQGPGEQYF.

The J gene is TRBJ2-3, the V gene TRBV24-1, with D perhaps matching TRBD1 (6 bases). In germline, CDR1 is KGHDR, CDR2 SFDVKD. The CDR3 length is 14 residues. The V end was cut by 6 bases, the J end by 2 bases, with 11 bases between. The CDR3 DNA is TGTGCCACCAGTTCGACAGGTTTCACAGATACGCAGTATTTT. Amino acids: CATSSTGFTDTQYF.